The 3 T cell receptor beta chains listed next were all sequenced from one sample in a study of human T cells and chemical hapten exposure. Time point meaning: pre-sensitization, week 0. Specified treatment: therapeutic diphenylcyclopropenone sensitization with weekly scalp DPC. Each CDR3 protein is one row after TCRdb ran MiXCR on the RACE reads. Of fewer than 350,000 distinct CDR3 sequences listed, around 7.3% were seen once; the top ten hold roughly 1.2%. The sequences come from whole blood, collected in connection with sensitization to the hapten diphenylcyclopropenone (DPC). The receptors derive from a man in his late teens or twenties with alopecia areata. Some clones in this sample may be carry-over from other donors' samples.

In its sample, this clonotype was seen a few times. The rearrangement uses TRBV3-1 and TRBJ1-6, with D uncertain. This CDR3 contains 14 residues. Germline lookup yields CDR1 LGHDT and CDR2 YNNKEL (reference sequence). V was trimmed by 3 bases and J by 8 bases, leaving 11 bases between them. The DNA for the CDR3 is TGTGCCAGCAGCCACCTAGGTGCGGATTCACCCCTCCACTTT. The encoded protein is CASSHLGADSPLHF.

V is TRBV6-5 and J is TRBJ2-7; 7 nucleotides align to TRBD2. CDR1 MNHEY and CDR2 SVGAGI come from the germline V gene. The CDR3 consists of 14 residues. V trimming: 6 bases; J trimming: 4 bases; junction bases outside the gene matches: 9. The CDR3 coding sequence is TGTGCCAGCAGCCCCGGGGAGGGACCTTACGAGCAGTACTTC. It specifies CASSPGEGPYEQYF.

This clonotype has only a few counts. V gene TRBV20-1 combines with J gene TRBJ2-4; D remains ambiguous. The CDR3 has 14 residues. Germline loops: CDR1 DFQATT, CDR2 SNEGSKA (reference sequence). Trimming removed 3 bases at V and 2 bases at J, with 11 bases between. Here the CDR3 reads CSASRQGTKNIQYF. For the CDR3, the DNA is TGCAGTGCTAGTCGTCAAGGGACCAAAAACATTCAGTACTTC.